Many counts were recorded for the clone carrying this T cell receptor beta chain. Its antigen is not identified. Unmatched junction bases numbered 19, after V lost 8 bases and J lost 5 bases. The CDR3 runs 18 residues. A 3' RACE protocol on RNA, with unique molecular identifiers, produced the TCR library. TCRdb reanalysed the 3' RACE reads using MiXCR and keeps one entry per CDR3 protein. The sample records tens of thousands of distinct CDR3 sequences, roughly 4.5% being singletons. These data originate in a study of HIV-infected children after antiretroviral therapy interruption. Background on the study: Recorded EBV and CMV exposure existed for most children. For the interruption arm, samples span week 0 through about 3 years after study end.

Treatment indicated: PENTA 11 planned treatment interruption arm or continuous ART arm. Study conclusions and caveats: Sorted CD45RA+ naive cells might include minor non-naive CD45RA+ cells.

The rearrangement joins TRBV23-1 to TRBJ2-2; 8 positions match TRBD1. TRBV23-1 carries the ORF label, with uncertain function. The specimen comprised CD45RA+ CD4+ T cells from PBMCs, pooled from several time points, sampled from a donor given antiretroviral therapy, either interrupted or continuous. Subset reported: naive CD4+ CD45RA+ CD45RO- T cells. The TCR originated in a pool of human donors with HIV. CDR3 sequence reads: CASGLPGGTGGGTGELFF. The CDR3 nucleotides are TGCGCCAGCGGACTCCCTGGGGGGACAGGTGGAGGGACCGGGGAGCTGTTTTTT.